This T cell receptor beta chain was documented in a study of T cells after yellow fever vaccination. Across the study: Preparing low-cell-number fractions relied on SMART-Seq v4 Ultra Low Input. The study's findings and limits: Within FACS-sorted repertoires, abundant clonotypes contaminating from the bulk population could be present. Reappearing after the booster were most of the clones from primary vaccination (about 96% CD4, 88% CD8).

As concerns this clonotype: Antigen: not known.

Via MiXCR, TCRdb re-called the 5' RACE reads, giving one row per CDR3 protein. The sample yields roughly 300,000 distinct CDR3 sequences, around 7.3% seen once. Germline V lookup: CDR1 MNHEY, CDR2 SVGAGI. Trimming cost V 0 bases and J 7 bases, with 9 bases left between them. The CDR3 totals 13 residues. The receptor was derived from a man aged 18 to 35 who received the YFV17D yellow fever vaccine. Sequenced here: PBMCs, sampled 35 to 50 days after the first yellow fever vaccination. The genes are TRBV6-5 and TRBJ1-2; maybe TRBD1 (6 bases). The CDR3 region has the DNA TGTGCCAGCAGTTACTCGGCAGGGGCTGGCTACACCTTC. Protein: CASSYSAGAGYTF.